This paragraph covers one TCR beta chain sequence. Antigen specificity is unknown. The source of the sample is a study of vaccination effects on CD4 cells after COVID-19. Findings of the study overall: Only 1 of 255 vaccine-induced clones from healthy vaccinees cross-reacted with common cold coronaviruses. Marked clonal contraction of infection- and vaccine-induced clones was seen late after vaccination.

Using immunoSEQ multiplex PCR, the repertoire was profiled, and TCRdb retains in-frame clones only, with some absent. The sample carries 20,000 to 30,000 clones, more than 65% recorded once. Trimming removed 3 bases from V and 0 bases from J, with 11 bases in between. CDR1 is MNHEY, CDR2 SMNVEV, per germline (reference sequence). The CDR3 spans 15 residues. Viral peptide pool expansion of antigen-specific CD4+ T cells preceded sequencing in the ViraFEST assay. The authors isolated CD4+ T cells after around nine days of culture. Participants completed two doses of the BNT162b2 or mRNA-1273 vaccine. Some 2 million PBMC were placed in each well, which was supplemented with 10 IU/ml IL-2 and around 9.4 ug/ml peptides.

The clonotype comes from a human donor who received a COVID-19 vaccine. This material consisted of CD4+ T cells from PBMCs cultured with SARS-CoV-2 spike peptides, taken after COVID-19 vaccination. The J gene is TRBJ1-1, the V gene TRBV27; D is unclear. The DNA for the CDR3 is TGTGCCAGCAGTTTGTCCACAAATCTGAACACTGAAGCTTTCTTT. This sequence encodes CASSLSTNLNTEAFF.